This T cell receptor beta chain was sequenced for a study of blood T cell repertoires in COVID-19. Turning to the study itself: Acute and convalescent COVID-19 specimens originated in the United States, Italy and Spain. PBMCs, B-cell-depleted T cells, or T cells provided the cDNA or gDNA that made up the material.

The V segment lost 3 bases and the J segment 3 bases; nucleotides outside the gene matches: 6. This CDR3 has 15 residues. In germline, CDR1 is SGDLS, CDR2 YYNGEE. In the original workflow: Reference gene primer amplification gave estimated nucleated cell counts. Using immunoSEQ multiplex PCR, the repertoire was profiled, and TCRdb retains in-frame clones only, with some absent. V, J and clone size are taken as reported in that table, and D and trimming were inferred from the DNA itself. This repertoire shows nearly 80,000 clones, around 80% found once; its top ten account for about 35%. This receptor was identified in a woman in her 70s with acute or convalescent COVID-19. Sequencing was performed on peripheral blood. J is TRBJ2-3 and V is TRBV9, with 8 bases identical to TRBD2. In DNA, the CDR3 is TGTGCCAGCAGCGGCGCCGGGACTAGGACAGATACGCAGTATTTT. It specifies CASSGAGTRTDTQYF.